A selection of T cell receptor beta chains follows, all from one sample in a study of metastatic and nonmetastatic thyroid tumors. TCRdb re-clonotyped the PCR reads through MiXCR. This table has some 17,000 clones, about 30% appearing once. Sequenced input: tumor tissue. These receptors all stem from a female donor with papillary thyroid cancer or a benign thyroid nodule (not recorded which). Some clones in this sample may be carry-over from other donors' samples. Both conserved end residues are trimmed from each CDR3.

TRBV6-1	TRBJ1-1	ASRPRYSLWTEAF
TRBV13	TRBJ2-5	ASSLGLLEETSGKTQY
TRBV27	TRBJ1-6	ASSYSGAGCQTPLH
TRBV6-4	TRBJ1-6	ASSDSSRLGSPLH
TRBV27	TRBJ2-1	ATRPLIVLNEQF
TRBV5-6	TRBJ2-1	ASSLISGREAEQF
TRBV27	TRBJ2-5	ASSPHGNSGRAGETQY
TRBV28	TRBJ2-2	ASSLEGAHSGELF
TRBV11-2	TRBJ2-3	ASSLERTSTQY
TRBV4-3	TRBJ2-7	ASSQTLLIREGQGFNEQY